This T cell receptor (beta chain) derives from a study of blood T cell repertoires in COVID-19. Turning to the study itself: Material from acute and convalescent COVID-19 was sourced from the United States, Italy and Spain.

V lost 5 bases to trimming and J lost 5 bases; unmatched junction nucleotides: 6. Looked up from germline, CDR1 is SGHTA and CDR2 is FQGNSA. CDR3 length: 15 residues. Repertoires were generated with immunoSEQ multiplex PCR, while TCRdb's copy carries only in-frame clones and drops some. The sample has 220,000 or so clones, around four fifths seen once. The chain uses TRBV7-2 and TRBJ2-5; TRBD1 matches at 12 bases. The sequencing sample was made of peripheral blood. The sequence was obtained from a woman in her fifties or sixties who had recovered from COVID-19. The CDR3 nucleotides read TGTGCCAGCAGCATCGGGACAGGGGGCAGGGAGACCCAGTACTTC. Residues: CASSIGTGGRETQYF.